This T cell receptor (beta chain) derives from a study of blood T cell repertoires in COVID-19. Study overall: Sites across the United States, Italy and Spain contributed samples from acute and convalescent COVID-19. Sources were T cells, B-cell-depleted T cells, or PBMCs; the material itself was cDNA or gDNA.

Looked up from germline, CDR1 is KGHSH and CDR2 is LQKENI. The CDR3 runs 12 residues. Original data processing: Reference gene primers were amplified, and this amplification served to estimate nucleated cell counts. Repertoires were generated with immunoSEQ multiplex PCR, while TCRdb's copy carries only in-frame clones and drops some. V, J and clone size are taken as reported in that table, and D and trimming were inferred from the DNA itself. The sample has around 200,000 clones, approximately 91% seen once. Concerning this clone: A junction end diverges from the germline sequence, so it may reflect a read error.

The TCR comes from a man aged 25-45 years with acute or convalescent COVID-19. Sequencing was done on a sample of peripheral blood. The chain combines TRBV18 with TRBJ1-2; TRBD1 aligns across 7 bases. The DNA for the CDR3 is TGTGCCAGCTCACCCGACAGGGACTGGTTTTCCTTC. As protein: CASSPDRDWFSF.